This T cell receptor beta chain was observed in a study of beta chain features in type 1 diabetes. Findings and caveats of the study: Insertion counts at VDJ junctions were lower in type 1 diabetes patients, who also showed more deletions there.

The CDR3 runs to 18 residues. V trimming: 3 bases; J trimming: 7 bases; junction bases outside the gene matches: 19. CDR1 SGHRS and CDR2 YFSETQ come from the germline V gene. Expressed TCRB transcripts were sequenced because the entire RNA isolate underwent reverse transcription. Deep immunoSEQ sequencing covered naive, central memory and regulatory T cell samples. The method was immunoSEQ multiplex PCR; TCRdb's version includes in-frame clones alone and lacks a portion of them. The repertoire has roughly 300,000 clones, 14% of them found once; the top ten carry roughly 7%. On this clone itself: The antigen is not known.

The rearrangement joins TRBV5-1 to TRBJ2-5, with 9 positions matching TRBD2. What was sequenced was central memory CD4+ T cells from blood. This TCR was recovered from a man between 25 and 39 years old in good health. The CDR3 loop reads CASSSVSGTSLGGGTQYF. For the CDR3, the DNA is TGCGCCAGCAGCTCGGTGTCCGGGACTAGCCTTGGGGGAGGGACCCAGTACTTC.